Sequencing of this T cell receptor (beta chain) was carried out in a study of cytomegalovirus exposure and HLA in healthy donors. Study-level points and caveats: TCR beta chain V- and J-gene trimming was linked, in a later analysis, to a missense variant in DCLRE1C. It is likely that the observed cluster of highly shared sequence variants was a sequencing artifact.

Germline V lookup: CDR1 SGDLS, CDR2 YYNGEE. The CDR3 has 13 residues. V lost 4 bases to trimming and J lost 3 bases, with 7 bases between them. This clone was found a few times. Its antigen is undetermined. Researchers ran the PCR with 60 Vbeta and 13 Jbeta primers. Using immunoSEQ multiplex PCR, the repertoire was profiled, and TCRdb retains in-frame clones only, with some absent. Seen here are 150,000 to 200,000 clones, over 9.5% observed once, and the top ten hold 7.5% to 10%. This rearrangement joins TRBV9 to TRBJ2-2, with no clear D. The TCR was taken from a man aged 45-65 years in good health and CMV-seropositive. Sequenced input: PBMCs. CDR3 region: CASSRHYTGELFF. The CDR3, as DNA: TGTGCCAGCAGCCGACATTACACCGGGGAGCTGTTTTTT.